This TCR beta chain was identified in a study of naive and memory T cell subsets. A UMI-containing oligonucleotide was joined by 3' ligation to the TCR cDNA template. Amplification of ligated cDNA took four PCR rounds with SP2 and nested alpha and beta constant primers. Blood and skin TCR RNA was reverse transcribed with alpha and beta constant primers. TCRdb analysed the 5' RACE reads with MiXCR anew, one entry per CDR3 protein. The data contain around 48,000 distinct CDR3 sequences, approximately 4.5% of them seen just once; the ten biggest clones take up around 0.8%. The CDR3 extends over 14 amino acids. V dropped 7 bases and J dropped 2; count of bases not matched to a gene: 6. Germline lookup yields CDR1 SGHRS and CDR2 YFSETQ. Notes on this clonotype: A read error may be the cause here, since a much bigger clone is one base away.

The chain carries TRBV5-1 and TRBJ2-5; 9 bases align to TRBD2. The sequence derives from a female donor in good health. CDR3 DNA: TGCGCCAGCCGAGCGACTAGCGGACAAGAGACCCAGTACTTC. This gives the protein CASRATSGQETQYF.